Shown below are 25 T cell receptor beta chains from a single sample sequenced in a study of T-cell reconstitution after alpha-beta-depleted transplantation in children. A library of TCRbeta sequences, prepared with unique molecular identifiers, was generated. TCRdb redid the calling of the PCR reads with MiXCR, one entry per CDR3 protein. The sample shows about 900,000 distinct CDR3 sequences, roughly 29% of them seen only once. The sample consisted of PBMCs, mostly from graft donor cells, taken 360 days after TCRalphabeta/CD19-depleted stem cell transplant. Receptors were obtained from a boy under two years old who had a stem cell transplant for SCID, so the T cells may come from the graft donor.

V and J are TRBV20-1 and TRBJ2-2; D ambiguous. CDR1 is DFQATT and CDR2 is SNEGSKA in the germline V gene (reference sequence). V was pared by 3 bases and J by 3 bases, with 8 bases between. The CDR3 has 13 residues. The CDR3 DNA reads TGCAGTGCTAGCGGTCTCCACACCGGGGAGCTGTTTTTT. Translated: CSASGLHTGELFF.

In its sample, this clonotype was seen a few times. The CDR3 loop is CASSYSPGRGRETQYF. The CDR3 bases are TGTGCCAGCAGTTACTCCCCCGGACGGGGTAGGGAGACCCAGTACTTC. The chain recombines TRBV6-5 with TRBJ2-5; D perhaps matches TRBD2 (5 bases). The V gene lost 0 bases and the J gene lost 5 bases, with 16 bases spanning the gap. Per germline, CDR1 MNHEY and CDR2 SVGAGI. This CDR3 has 16 amino acids.

This clonotype was observed a few times. The chain combines TRBV6-5 with TRBJ2-5, with D unclear. Germline-derived CDR1 and CDR2 are MNHEY and SVGAGI. The CDR3 runs to 14 residues. The V end lost 2 bases, the J end lost 5 bases, and 12 bases lay between the germline ends. The CDR3 reads CASSYGQERETQYF. The CDR3 DNA sequence: TGTGCCAGCAGTTACGGGCAGGAAAGGGAGACCCAGTACTTC.

The V gene is TRBV5-1, the J gene TRBJ1-1; D is ambiguous. Germline loops: CDR1 SGHRS, CDR2 YFSETQ. Between the trimmed V and J ends, which lost 4 bases and 5 bases, there was a span of 18 bases. The CDR3 is made up of 15 amino acids. The DNA for the CDR3 is TGCGCCAGCAGCCGAGGGATAACGCTTCGGACTGAAGCTTTCTTT. It translates to CASSRGITLRTEAFF.

This clonotype was detected only a few times. The chain combines TRBV4-3 with TRBJ2-5, with D hard to call. The V gene's germline CDR1 is LGHNA and CDR2 YSLEER. The CDR3 is made up of 14 amino acids. Between the trimmed V and J ends, which lost 0 bases and 2 bases, there was a span of 7 bases. The CDR3 here is CASSQEALQETQYF. The CDR3, as DNA: TGCGCCAGCAGCCAAGAGGCCTTGCAAGAGACCCAGTACTTC.

There are a few counts of this clonotype. This chain joins TRBV4-1 and TRBJ2-4; the D gene is possibly TRBD1 (6 bases). Trimming cost V 0 bases and J 2 bases, with 14 bases left between them. CDR1 is MGHRA, CDR2 YSYEKL, per germline. The CDR3 spans 17 residues. CDR3 region: CASSQDVGRGTKNIQYF. The CDR3 DNA is TGCGCCAGCAGCCAAGATGTGGGCAGGGGAACCAAAAACATTCAGTACTTC.

This clonotype showed up just a few times. The genes are TRBV29-1 and TRBJ1-2; D might be TRBD1 (6 bases). CDR3 length equals 12 residues. V lost 6 bases, J lost 4 bases, and 12 bases lay in between. Germline CDR1 and CDR2: SQVTM and ANQGSEA. CDR3 nucleotides: TGCAGCGTGCACTGGGGGCCCTATGGCTACACCTTC. Amino acid sequence: CSVHWGPYGYTF. Combining the CDR3 with reference TRBV29-1 and TRBJ1-2 gives the whole variable domain SAVISQKPSRDICQRGTSLTIQCQVDSQVTMMFWYRQQPGQSLTLIATANQGSEATYESGFVIDKFPISRPNLTFSTLTVSNMSPEDSSIYLCSVHWGPYGYTFGSGTRLTVV.

This clonotype was counted only a few times. The rearrangement joins TRBV4-3 to TRBJ2-3, with 7 nucleotides matching TRBD2. V was clipped by 6 bases and J by 4 bases; unmatched bases: 13. The CDR3 spans 16 residues. CDR1 is LGHNA and CDR2 is YSLEER in the germline V gene. CDR3 DNA sequence: TGCGCCAGCAGTGTACAGACTAGCTGGTTCCCAGATACGCAGTATTTT. Translating it yields CASSVQTSWFPDTQYF.

Written as DNA, the CDR3 is TGTGCCAGCAGCCTAGGGGCTACCCTTTACAATGAGCAGTTCTTC. Translating it yields CASSLGATLYNEQFF. The chain carries TRBV7-3 and TRBJ2-1; weak D call: TRBD1 (5 bases). V lost 5 bases to trimming and J lost 4 bases, with 15 bases between them. The germline gives CDR1 SGHTA, CDR2 FQGTGA. The CDR3 contains 15 residues. Based on the CDR3 plus reference TRBV7-3 and TRBJ2-1, the full variable domain is GAGVSQTPSNKVTEKGKYVELRCDPISGHTALYWYRQSLGQGPEFLIYFQGTGAADDSGLPNDRFFAVRPEGSVSTLKIQRTERGDSAVYLCASSLGATLYNEQFFGPGTRLTVL.

This clonotype was found a few times. V is TRBV20-1 and J is TRBJ2-5; 8 bases agree with TRBD1. Trimming cost V 0 bases and J 5 bases; bases outside gene matches: 5. The CDR3 totals 14 residues. In germline, CDR1 is DFQATT, CDR2 SNEGSKA (reference sequence). CDR3 residues: CSARDNRGWETQYF. CDR3 DNA sequence: TGCAGTGCTAGAGACAACAGGGGGTGGGAGACCCAGTACTTC.

The chain couples TRBV10-3 to TRBJ2-7, with 7 positions matching TRBD2. This CDR3 has 14 residues. Trimming at V came to 4 bases and at J to 2 bases, leaving 5 bases not matched to a gene. The germline CDR1 and CDR2 sequences are ENHRY and SYGVKD. The CDR3 protein is CAISGGGIPYEQYF. The CDR3 coding sequence is TGTGCCATCAGTGGGGGGGGTATCCCCTACGAGCAGTACTTC.

This clonotype came up a few times. The chain joins TRBV18 to TRBJ2-5; tentatively, D is TRBD1 (6 bases). The CDR3 is made up of 17 amino acids. Germline V CDR1 and CDR2: KGHSH, LQKENI. The ends were cut back, 3 bases at V and 2 bases at J, with 19 bases in the middle. The CDR3 spells CASSPRVRGALQETQYF. In DNA, the CDR3 is TGTGCCAGCTCACCCAGAGTCAGGGGCGCCCTACAAGAGACCCAGTACTTC.

The rearrangement links TRBV7-8 to TRBJ2-7, with D perhaps TRBD1 (5 bases). Germline loops: CDR1 SGHVS, CDR2 FQNEAQ. The CDR3 loop spans 13 amino acids. Trimming removed 7 bases from V and 3 bases from J, with 13 bases in between. CDR3 in amino acids: CASTRQGIYEQYF. The CDR3 DNA is TGTGCCAGCACGCGGCAGGGAATCTACGAGCAGTACTTC. Full variable domain (remainder filled in from reference TRBV7-8 and TRBJ2-7): GAGVSQSPRYKVAKRGQDVALRCDPISGHVSLFWYQQALGQGPEFLTYFQNEAQLDKSGLPSDRFFAERPEGSVSTLKIQRTQQEDSAVYLCASTRQGIYEQYFGPGTRLTVT.

The gene calls are TRBV11-2 and TRBJ2-5; D might be TRBD1 (5 bases). Germline V gene sequence: CDR1 SGHAT, CDR2 FQNNGV. V was pared by 2 bases and J by 5 bases, with 21 bases between. The CDR3 is 17 amino acids. In DNA form, the CDR3 reads TGTGCCAGCAGCTTAAATCCTTTCAGGGATTCAGGGGAGACCCAGTACTTC. Translation: CASSLNPFRDSGETQYF.

The chain has TRBV19 and TRBJ2-2; D is unclear. Germline CDR1 and CDR2: LNHDA and SQIVND (reference sequence). Trimming pared 5 bases from V and 9 bases from J, leaving 10 bases between. The CDR3 length is 12 residues. CDR3 nucleotides: TGTGCCAGTAGTTTAAGCAAGTGGGAGCTGTTTTTT. This gives the protein CASSLSKWELFF.

V usage is TRBV7-8 and J usage is TRBJ2-7; D is undetermined. Germline assignment: CDR1 SGHVS and CDR2 FQNEAQ. V shed 1 base and J shed 2 bases, with 12 bases lying between them. This CDR3 spans 15 amino acids. CDR3 nucleotides: TGTGCCAGCAGCTTAGGTGTAGCCCCGACCTACGAGCAGTACTTC. Amino acids: CASSLGVAPTYEQYF.

Written as DNA, the CDR3 is TGTGCCAGCAACGGGGCTGGGGATCGCTACGAGCAGTACTTC. Protein: CASNGAGDRYEQYF. The gene calls are TRBV2 and TRBJ2-7, with D perhaps matching TRBD1 or TRBD2 (5 bases each). In germline, CDR1 is SNHLY, CDR2 FYNNEI. CDR3 length: 14 residues. V was trimmed by 7 bases and J by 3 bases, leaving 16 bases between them. Together with reference TRBV2 and TRBJ2-7, the CDR3 gives the full variable domain: EPEVTQTPSHQVTQMGQEVILRCVPISNHLYFYWYRQILGQKVEFLVSFYNNEISEKSEIFDDQFSVERPDGSNFTLKIRSTKLEDSAMYFCASNGAGDRYEQYFGPGTRLTVT.

The table lists this clonotype with a count of one. This sequence joins TRBV12-5 and TRBJ1-1; TRBD1 might be the D (5 bases). The CDR3 spans 21 residues. V lost 3 bases, J lost 2 bases, and 31 bases lay in between. Per germline, CDR1 LGHNT and CDR2 FRNRAP. The CDR3 is CASGFWVSRADSSFPNTEAFF. In DNA form, the CDR3 reads TGTGCTAGTGGTTTTTGGGTCTCGCGGGCTGACAGTTCCTTTCCCAACACTGAAGCTTTCTTT.

V usage is TRBV9 and J usage is TRBJ2-7, with D unresolved. The CDR3 is 15 residues long. V lost 4 bases and J lost 4, with 18 bases in between. Germline V gene lookup returns CDR1 SGDLS and CDR2 YYNGEE. The CDR3 region is CASSPQQDGRYEQYF. In nucleotides, the CDR3 is TGTGCCAGCAGCCCCCAGCAGGACGGCCGGTACGAGCAGTACTTC.

The sample holds a few counts of this clonotype. This chain uses TRBV11-2 with TRBJ2-1, with D perhaps assigned TRBD1 or TRBD2 (5 bases each). V lost 0 bases to trimming and J lost 0 bases, with 9 bases between them. CDR1 SGHAT and CDR2 FQNNGV come from the germline V gene. The CDR3 loop spans 16 amino acids. The CDR3 nucleotides read TGTGCCAGCAGCTTAGAGTGGGGGAGCTCCTACAATGAGCAGTTCTTC. It codes for CASSLEWGSSYNEQFF. Supplemented by reference TRBV11-2 and TRBJ2-1, the full variable domain reads EAGVAQSPRYKIIEKRQSVAFWCNPISGHATLYWYQQILGQGPKLLIQFQNNGVVDDSQLPKDRFSAERLKGVDSTLKIQPAKLEDSAVYLCASSLEWGSSYNEQFFGPGTRLTVL.

This clonotype was detected a few times. The chain is built from TRBV5-1 and TRBJ2-3; 7 bases match TRBD2. The germline CDR1 and CDR2 sequences are SGHRS and YFSETQ. The CDR3 has 17 amino acids. Trimming cost V 0 bases and J 0 bases; bases outside gene matches: 7. Written as DNA, the CDR3 is TGCGCCAGCAGCTTGGCCTGGAGCGGGACTAGCACAGATACGCAGTATTTT. Translating it yields CASSLAWSGTSTDTQYF.

This clonotype came up a few times. The gene calls are TRBV5-1 and TRBJ2-3; perhaps TRBD2 as D (5 bases). Germline-derived CDR1 and CDR2 are SGHRS and YFSETQ. The CDR3 sequence is 14 residues long. V was shortened by 5 bases and J by 2 bases, with 12 bases between the two germline ends. CDR3 sequence reads: CASSRLATTDTQYF. CDR3 bases: TGCGCCAGCAGTCGGCTAGCCACCACAGATACGCAGTATTTT.

This clonotype has more than one count but fewer than ten. This chain connects TRBV7-9 to TRBJ1-1, with TRBD1 matching 9 bases. J lost 7 bases, V lost 4 bases, and 10 bases had no gene match. The CDR3 totals 15 residues. Germline V CDR1 and CDR2: SEHNR, FQNEAQ (reference sequence). CDR3 sequence reads: CASSSVGTGWVEAFF. Written as DNA, the CDR3 is TGTGCCAGCAGCTCTGTCGGGACAGGGTGGGTTGAAGCTTTCTTT.

Ten or more counts support this clonotype. This chain joins TRBV21-1 and TRBJ2-7; TRBD1, as called in the table, went unchecked against the DNA. TRBV21-1 is labeled a pseudogene. The CDR3 runs to 15 residues. CDR3 region: CASSKYRGFSYEQYF. The DNA of the CDR3 is TGTGCCAGCAGCAAATACCGGGGATTCTCCTACGAGCAGTACTTC.

This chain connects TRBV7-8 to TRBJ2-5; weak D call: TRBD1 (5 bases). CDR1 and CDR2 from the germline V gene are SGHVS and FQNEAQ. Trimming cost V 4 bases and J 5 bases, with 11 bases left between them. The CDR3 runs to 13 residues. The DNA for the CDR3 is TGTGCCAGCAGCTCCAGGGTTTGGGAGACCCAGTACTTC. Translated: CASSSRVWETQYF.